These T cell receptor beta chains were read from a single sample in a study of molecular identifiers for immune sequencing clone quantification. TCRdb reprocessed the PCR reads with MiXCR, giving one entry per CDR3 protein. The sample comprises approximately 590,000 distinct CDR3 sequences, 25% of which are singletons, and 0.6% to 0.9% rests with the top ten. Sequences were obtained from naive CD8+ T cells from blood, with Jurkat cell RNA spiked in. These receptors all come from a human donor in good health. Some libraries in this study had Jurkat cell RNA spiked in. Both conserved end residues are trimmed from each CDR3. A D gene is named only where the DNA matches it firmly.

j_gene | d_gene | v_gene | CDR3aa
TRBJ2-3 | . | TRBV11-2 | ASSPRWQENTDTQY
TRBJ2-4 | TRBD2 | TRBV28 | ASSRGGDIQY
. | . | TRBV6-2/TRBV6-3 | ASSYMGPGYSNQPQY
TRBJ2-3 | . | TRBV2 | ASRGYTDTQY
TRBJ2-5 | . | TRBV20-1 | SARGLPYGETQY
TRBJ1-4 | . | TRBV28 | ASSLSQINEKLF
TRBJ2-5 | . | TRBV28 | ASSARTETQETQY
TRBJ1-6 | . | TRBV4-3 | ASCQLTPTSSYNSPLH
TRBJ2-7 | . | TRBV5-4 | ASSLTGVNGEQY
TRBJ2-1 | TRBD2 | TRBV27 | ASSILAGGYNEQF